One and the same sample provided the 5 T cell receptor beta chains below, sequenced in a study of molecular identifiers for immune sequencing clone quantification. TCRdb reanalysed the PCR reads using MiXCR and keeps one entry per CDR3 protein. The sample has hundreds of thousands of distinct CDR3 sequences, 25% seen once. What was sequenced was naive CD8+ T cells from blood, with Jurkat cell RNA spiked in. As for subset: FACS-sorted CD8+CD4-CCR7+CD45RA+ naive T cells. These receptors were obtained from a human donor in good health. Some libraries in this study had Jurkat cell RNA spiked in.

This clonotype was counted between two and nine times. The chain has TRBV3-1 and TRBJ2-3, with D possibly called TRBD1 or TRBD2 (5 bases each). The CDR3 contains 15 residues. The germline gives CDR1 LGHDT, CDR2 YNNKEL (reference sequence). V lost 9 bases and J 6 bases, leaving 22 bases between the germline ends. The CDR3 spells CASTLRGSGSDTQYF. CDR3 sequence (DNA): TGTGCCAGTACATTGAGGGGCTCGGGTTCCGATACGCAGTATTTT.

The chain has TRBV13 and TRBJ2-5; 10 bases fit TRBD2. The length of the CDR3 is 16 residues. Germline-derived CDR1 and CDR2 are PRHDT and FYEKMQ (reference sequence). V shed 5 bases and J 1 base; nucleotides not matched to a gene: 7. The chain's CDR3 is CASSLRLAGIQETQYF. Written as DNA, the CDR3 is TGTGCCAGCAGCCTTCGACTAGCGGGTATCCAAGAGACCCAGTACTTC.

As regards this clonotype: It may be a read error: a sequence one base away is much more abundant. This chain connects TRBV11-2 to TRBJ2-1; no definite D call. The CDR3 length is 14 residues. Trimming cost V 6 bases and J 8 bases, with 17 bases left between them. Germline V lookup: CDR1 SGHAT, CDR2 FQNNGV. The CDR3 is CASRSPLGYDEQFF. The CDR3 nucleotides read TGTGCCAGCAGGTCCCCCTTGGGGTACGATGAGCAGTTCTTC.

The rearrangement links TRBV20-1 to TRBJ1-1; the D gene is possibly TRBD1 (5 bases). V shed 8 bases and J shed 6 bases, with 16 bases lying between them. The CDR3 runs to 12 residues. Germline V gene sequence: CDR1 DFQATT, CDR2 SNEGSKA (reference sequence). This chain's CDR3 is CSLRGRLPEAFF. CDR3 DNA sequence: TGCAGTCTCCGGGGCAGACTGCCTGAAGCTTTCTTT.

In this sample, this clonotype turned up many times. The rearrangement joins TRBV7-6 to TRBJ2-4, with D possibly being TRBD1 or TRBD2 (5 bases each). Germline CDR1 reads SGHVS; CDR2 reads FNYEAQ. The CDR3 extends over 17 amino acids. V was trimmed by 4 bases and J by 4 bases, leaving 20 bases between them. CDR3 bases: TGTGCCAGCAGCTCAACCCCCATCCCGGGGCCAAAAAACATTCAGTACTTC. Amino acids: CASSSTPIPGPKNIQYF.